The rows below give T cell receptor beta chains drawn from one sample of a study of blood T cell repertoires in COVID-19. Sequencing was performed with immunoSEQ multiplex PCR; in TCRdb, only in-frame clones are kept and a portion is missing. This table has 90,000 to 140,000 clones, under 80% appearing once. The sequenced sample was peripheral blood. Source of these receptors: a woman aged 70-85 years with acute or convalescent COVID-19. Each CDR3 is given without its conserved first and last residue. D genes are given only for firm matches.

TRBD1 TRBJ1-1 TRBV5-1 ASSQGQMNTEAF
NA TRBJ2-5 TRBV6-5 ASSYSGGSQY
TRBD1 TRBJ2-2 TRBV19 ASSIDPTGGWGTGELF
NA TRBJ1-4 TRBV2 ASSGPQVGVVPEKLF
NA TRBJ2-5 TRBV3-1/TRBV3-2 ASSHLSGGPIQETQY
TRBD1 TRBJ2-7 TRBV28 ASSYRDRRTYEQY
TRBD1 TRBJ2-7 TRBV6-5 ASNRDSSSYEQY
TRBD1 TRBJ2-1 TRBV25-1 ASSDWGQGKEQF
TRBD1 TRBJ1-3 TRBV19 ASGNRGNTIY
NA TRBJ1-3 TRBV19 ASPGSSGNTIY
TRBD1 TRBJ2-2 TRBV6-4 ASRRDRANTGELF
TRBD1 TRBJ1-3 TRBV28 ASSLSTGSSGNTIY
TRBD2 TRBJ2-5 TRBV18 ASSPGLGGEETQY
TRBD1 TRBJ2-5 TRBV28 ASWTGKETQY
NA TRBJ2-1 TRBV3-1/TRBV3-2 ASSHPGFFNEQF
TRBD2 TRBJ2-5 TRBV7-2 ASSFQRGGGETQY
NA TRBJ2-5 TRBV2 ASSDLKGAETQY
NA TRBJ2-7 TRBV5-1 ASSLDVRVDEQY
NA TRBJ2-1 TRBV3-1/TRBV3-2 ASSQESPAYNEQF
NA TRBJ1-6 TRBV30 AWRPDRGRSNSPLH
NA TRBJ2-7 TRBV13 ASSFDRIGNEQY
NA TRBJ1-1 TRBV6-5 ASSLGGEAF
TRBD1 TRBJ2-1 TRBV4-3 ASSQDLPGQGAENEQF
NA TRBJ2-3 TRBV7-2 ASSPSGGPTDTQY
TRBD1 TRBJ2-3 TRBV30 AWTQGTDTQY
TRBD2 TRBJ2-2 TRBV29-1 SVDLPSGGDRELF